This T cell receptor beta chain was documented in a study of cytomegalovirus exposure and HLA in healthy donors. A multiplex PCR was run with 60 Vbeta primers and 13 Jbeta primers. Data came from immunoSEQ multiplex PCR; TCRdb stores just in-frame clones and leaves some out. This table has roughly 170,000 clones, about 85% appearing once. CDR3 size: 14 residues. V dropped 5 bases and J dropped 7 bases, with 12 bases sitting between them. Germline V gene lookup returns CDR1 SNHLY and CDR2 FYNNEI. The V and J genes are TRBV2 and TRBJ1-6; D is perhaps TRBD1 (6 bases). Sequencing was carried out using PBMCs. The TCR originated in a woman in her forties or fifties in good health and CMV-seropositive. CDR3 in amino acids: CASSNRESNSPLHF. CDR3 sequence (DNA): TGTGCCAGCAGTAACAGGGAAAGCAATTCACCCCTCCACTTT. The complete variable domain, with remaining parts taken from reference TRBV2 and TRBJ1-6, reads EPEVTQTPSHQVTQMGQEVILRCVPISNHLYFYWYRQILGQKVEFLVSFYNNEISEKSEIFDDQFSVERPDGSNFTLKIRSTKLEDSAMYFCASSNRESNSPLHFGNGTRLTVT.